What follows describes a single TCR beta chain. Its antigen is not yet known. Per-nucleotide qualities are absent, and no much larger clonotype sits a single base away. The CDR3 runs 17 residues from the cysteine to the phenylalanine. CDR3 DNA is the only sequence kept; it has 51 bases, read in frame from the first base. The V end loses 0 bases and the J end loses 4 bases, and a stretch of 19 bases separates them. CDR1 and CDR2, per the germline V gene, are SGDLS and YYNGEE. Library prep was done by RT-PCR. The sequencer listed for this sample is NextSeq 550. The raw public reads went through TCRdb reprocessing: fastp at Q25, MiXCR clone calling, in-frame beta chains kept. Rows with a matching CDR3 protein are joined into one entry that keeps the most common DNA and genes. The sample table holds about a million distinct CDR3 sequences, of which 15% to 20% were seen once. The ten top clones hold 5% to 7.5% of the sample.

These data come from a study of patients and donors after allogeneic stem cell transplantation (dated by TCRdb to the early 2020s). The chain is made from TRBV9 and TRBJ1-2, with the D gene too uncertain to name. The sample consisted of blood, either unsorted or a sorted T cell fraction (not recorded which). This receptor was obtained from a human donor who was either an allogeneic HSCT recipient or a stem cell or donor lymphocyte infusion donor (not recorded which). It is not recorded whose cells these are; they may come from a transplant donor. The nucleotide sequence is given as TGTGCCAGCAGCGTAGGCCTTTCGTCAGACCTAACCTATGGCTACACCTTC. Translated, it gives CASSVGLSSDLTYGYTF. The full variable domain, completed from the reference TRBV9 and TRBJ1-2 proteins outside the CDR3, reads DSGVTQTPKHLITATGQRVTLRCSPRSGDLSVYWYQQSLDQGLQFLIQYYNGEERAKGNILERFSAQQFPDLHSELNLSSLELGDSALYFCASSVGLSSDLTYGYTFGSGTRLTVV.